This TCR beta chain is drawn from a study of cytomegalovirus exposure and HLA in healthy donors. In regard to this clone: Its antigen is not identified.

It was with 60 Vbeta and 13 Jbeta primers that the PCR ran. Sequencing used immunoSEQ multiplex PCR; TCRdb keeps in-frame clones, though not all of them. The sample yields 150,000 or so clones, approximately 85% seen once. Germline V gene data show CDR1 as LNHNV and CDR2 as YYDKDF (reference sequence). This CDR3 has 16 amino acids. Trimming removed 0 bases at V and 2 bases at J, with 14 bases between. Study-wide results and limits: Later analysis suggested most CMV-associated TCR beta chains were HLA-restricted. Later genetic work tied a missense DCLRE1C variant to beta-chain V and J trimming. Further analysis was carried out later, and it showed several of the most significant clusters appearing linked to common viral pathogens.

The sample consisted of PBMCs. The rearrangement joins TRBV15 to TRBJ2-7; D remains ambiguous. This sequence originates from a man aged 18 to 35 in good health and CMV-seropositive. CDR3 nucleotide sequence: TGTGCCACCAGCAGAGATAAGCCCTCCCGCACCTACGAGCAGTACTTC. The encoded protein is CATSRDKPSRTYEQYF. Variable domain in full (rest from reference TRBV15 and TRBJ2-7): DAMVIQNPRYQVTQFGKPVTLSCSQTLNHNVMYWYQQKSSQAPKLLFHYYDKDFNNEADTPDNFQSRRPNTSFCFLDIRSPGLGDTAMYLCATSRDKPSRTYEQYFGPGTRLTVT.